The 9 T cell receptor beta chains below come from one sample, sequenced in a study of cytomegalovirus exposure and HLA in healthy donors (TCRdb year 2017). The library was built by means of the immunoSEQ multiplex PCR assay. TCRdb re-hosts the immuneACCESS table, in-frame sequences only. Its copies lack some clones; in the studies checked, an unresolved V gene accounts for under half of them, and the cause for the rest is not known. This sample comprises about 120,000 clones, under 90% of them detected only once. 2.1% of the sample comes from the top ten. The specimen was PBMCs. These receptors all stem from a woman younger than 45 in good health and CMV-seronegative.

The rearrangement links TRBV12-5 to TRBJ2-3; 7 bases match TRBD1. J gave up 2 bases and V 6 bases, and 17 bases lay outside the gene matches. Germline V gives CDR1 LGHNT, CDR2 FRNRAP. The CDR3 sequence is 18 residues long. The CDR3 DNA reads as TGTGCTAGTGGGCTCGATAGGGGCCAGGGGGTCTACACAGATACGCAGTATTTT. It encodes CASGLDRGQGVYTDTQYF.

This chain connects TRBV5-1 to TRBJ2-5, with a weak D call TRBD1 (6 bases). The CDR3 extends over 16 amino acids. V shed 2 bases and J shed 2 bases, with 16 bases lying between them. CDR1 is SGHRS, CDR2 YFSETQ, per germline. CDR3 residues: CASSFGGTGKQETQYF. As DNA, the CDR3 is TGCGCCAGCAGCTTTGGGGGAACAGGGAAACAAGAGACCCAGTACTTC.

In its sample, this clone was seen once. The chain links TRBV5-6 to TRBJ1-1; 8 nucleotides line up with TRBD1. V shed 5 bases and J 6 bases; nucleotides not matched to a gene: 15. This CDR3 has 16 residues. Looked up from germline, CDR1 is SGHDT and CDR2 is YYEEEE. CDR3: CASRYGFQGAEAEAFF. The CDR3 DNA sequence: TGTGCCAGCAGATATGGGTTCCAGGGGGCTGAGGCTGAAGCTTTCTTT.

This clone was seen just once. The V gene is TRBV7-6, the J gene TRBJ2-3; D uncertain. The CDR3 has 13 residues. V dropped 0 bases and J dropped 6 bases, with 7 bases sitting between them. CDR1 and CDR2 from the germline V gene are SGHVS and FNYEAQ. DNA for the CDR3: TGTGCCAGCAGCTTAGCGCCTACGGATACGCAGTATTTT. Its protein is CASSLAPTDTQYF.

The genes are TRBV9 and TRBJ2-1; 9 bases are shared with TRBD2. The CDR3 loop spans 15 amino acids. After removal of 3 bases from V and 5 bases from J, the junction contained 6 bases not matched to a gene. The germline CDR1 and CDR2 sequences are SGDLS and YYNGEE. The CDR3 here is CASSAEGLANNEQFF. CDR3 DNA sequence: TGTGCCAGCAGCGCTGAGGGACTAGCAAACAATGAGCAGTTCTTC.

This chain uses TRBV29-1 with TRBJ1-1; TRBD1 aligns across 7 bases. Losses at the gene ends were 7 bases for V and 3 bases for J; bases not matched to a gene: 5. CDR3 size: 12 residues. Per the germline V gene, CDR1 is SQVTM and CDR2 is ANQGSEA. In nucleotides, the CDR3 is TGCAGCGCCAGAGACAGGGACACTGAAGCTTTCTTT. Protein: CSARDRDTEAFF.

The chain combines TRBV2 with TRBJ1-5, with D perhaps matching TRBD1 (6 bases). The germline gives CDR1 SNHLY, CDR2 FYNNEI. V lost 5 bases to trimming and J lost 4 bases, with 12 bases between them. There are 14 residues in the CDR3. The CDR3 nucleotides read TGTGCCAGCAGTCGAGACAGGAATAATCAGCCCCAGCATTTT. Amino acid sequence: CASSRDRNNQPQHF.

The chain links TRBV6-1 to TRBJ2-7, with D possibly matching TRBD1 (5 bases). CDR1 is MNHNS, CDR2 SASEGT, per germline. Trimming took off 2 bases at V and 3 bases at J, with 14 bases between the two ends. The CDR3 is made up of 15 amino acids. For the CDR3, the DNA is TGTGCCAGCAGTGAAACGGCAGGGAAGAACTACGAGCAGTACTTC. This encodes CASSETAGKNYEQYF.

The chain has TRBV7-6 and TRBJ2-1, with D tentatively TRBD2 (7 bases). Germline V gene data show CDR1 as SGHVS and CDR2 as FNYEAQ. Trimming cost V 8 bases and J 5 bases, with 19 bases left between them. The CDR3 has 15 amino acids. CDR3 sequence (DNA): TGTGCCAGCCGCCAGGAGGGGGGGAACCACAATGAGCAGTTCTTC. It is translated as CASRQEGGNHNEQFF.